This section outlines one T cell receptor beta chain sequence together with its context. Its antigen is still unknown. The source of the sample is a study of shared clonotypes between healthy human individuals. Assay: immunoSEQ multiplex PCR; the TCRdb copy retains only in-frame clones and omits some. The data show 1.5 million to 1.9 million clones, 95% to 99% seen once. Study observations and caveats: The generation probabilities recorded for non-shared clonotypes fell below those of clonotypes shared by all four donors. A handful of donors showed sharing of about 4.7% of naive CD4 clonotypes.

The TCR originated in a man in his thirties or forties in good health. The specimen was naive CD4+ T cells sorted from blood. The subset here: CD45RA+ positively selected.

The CDR3 bases are TGTGCCAGCACCCCCAGGACGACAGCCTCCTACGAGCAGTACTTC. Amino acid sequence: CASTPRTTASYEQYF. The chain carries TRBV2 and TRBJ2-7; a possible D gene is TRBD1 (5 bases). CDR1 is SNHLY and CDR2 is FYNNEI in the germline V gene. CDR3 length: 15 residues. Trimming cost V 7 bases and J 0 bases, with 16 bases left between them.